Each of the 26 T cell receptor beta chains below was sequenced from the same sample in a study of immune characterization of retroperitoneal liposarcoma. TCRdb re-called the PCR reads with MiXCR, one entry per CDR3 protein. The data contain roughly 9,300 distinct CDR3 sequences, around a third of them seen just once; the ten biggest clones take up around 21%. What was sequenced was tumor tissue. Receptor source: a male donor with retroperitoneal liposarcoma.

A note on this clonotype: Given a much more abundant clone one base away, this may be a read error. V is TRBV11-2 and J is TRBJ2-1; 11 bases map to TRBD2. The CDR3 extends over 16 amino acids. Germline CDR1 reads SGHAT; CDR2 reads FQNNGV. The V and J ends lost 5 bases and 10 bases, in that order; junction bases with no gene match: 13. CDR3 region: CASSPKSSGRASEQFF. The CDR3 bases are TGTGCCAGCAGCCCTAAGAGTAGCGGGAGGGCCAGCGAGCAGTTCTTC.

In its sample, this clonotype was seen a few times. The chain employs TRBV11-1 and TRBJ2-1; D might be TRBD1 (6 bases). The CDR3 totals 12 residues. Germline V gives CDR1 SGHAT, CDR2 FQDESV (reference sequence). The CDR3 region is CATGISYNEQFF. DNA for the CDR3: TGTGCAACAGGGATCTCCTACAATGAGCAGTTCTTC. Drawing the rest from reference TRBV11-1 and TRBJ2-1, the complete variable domain is EAEVAQSPRYKITEKSQAVAFWCDPISGHATLYWYRQILGQGPELLVQFQDESVVDDSQLPKDRFSAERLKGVDSTLKIQPAELGDSAMYLCATGISYNEQFFGPGTRLTVL.

V usage is TRBV2 and J usage is TRBJ2-3; the D is unclear. The J call may not be correct, given that the DNA end is closer to TRBJ2-5. Germline loops: CDR1 SNHLY, CDR2 FYNNEI. The CDR3 runs 13 residues. CDR3 residues: CASGLPPGETQYF. The CDR3 DNA reads as TGTGCCAGCGGGTTGCCTCCTGGAGAGACCCAGTACTTC.

This clonotype has ten or more counts. The chain uses TRBV7-2 and TRBJ2-1; the D gene is possibly TRBD1 (6 bases). This CDR3 comprises 13 residues. Looked up from germline, CDR1 is SGHTA and CDR2 is FQGNSA. Trimming left V 5 bases short and J 13 bases short, with 18 bases between. The CDR3 coding sequence is TGTGCCAGCAGCGGACGGAAGGGGGAGACCCAGTTCTTC. Translated: CASSGRKGETQFF.

Sample share makes this clonotype medium-sized. The rearrangement links TRBV6-4 to TRBJ2-3; no clear D. V lost 2 bases to trimming and J lost 7 bases, with 10 bases between them. The CDR3 is 13 residues long. CDR1 and CDR2 from the germline V gene are MRHNA and SNTAGT. As DNA, the CDR3 is TGTGCCAGCAGTGACATTGATACGAATACGCAGTATTTT. Translation: CASSDIDTNTQYF.

This chain connects TRBV7-2 to TRBJ2-2; D not certain. The CDR3 has 16 amino acids. Germline lookup yields CDR1 SGHTA and CDR2 FQGNSA. With 1 base removed from V and 3 bases from J, the gap between germline ends came to 12 bases. CDR3 nucleotides: TGTGCCAGCAGCTTAGGCCGCCTCCCGTACACCGGGGAGCTGTTTTTT. It yields the protein CASSLGRLPYTGELFF.

Notes on this clonotype: One end of the junction fails to match germline, which may point to a read error. CDR3 nucleotide sequence: TGTGCCAGCAGCTTAGACGGACAGTACAATGAGCAGTACTTT. Translated: CASSLDGQYNEQYF. This rearrangement joins TRBV11-2 to TRBJ2-3; D is possibly TRBD1 (6 bases). Per the germline V gene, CDR1 is SGHAT and CDR2 is FQNNGV. This CDR3 contains 14 residues.

The sample holds many counts of this clonotype. V and J are TRBV4-1 and TRBJ2-1; a possible D gene is TRBD1 (6 bases). V lost 1 base and J 0 bases, leaving 16 bases between the germline ends. The CDR3 is made up of 18 amino acids. In germline, CDR1 is MGHRA, CDR2 YSYEKL. CDR3 protein: CASSQVWVRGSSYNEQFF. CDR3 DNA: TGCGCCAGCAGCCAAGTCTGGGTTAGGGGGAGCTCCTACAATGAGCAGTTCTTC.

The chain employs TRBV7-9 and TRBJ2-5; 9 bases match TRBD1. The DNA end is a closer match to TRBJ2-1, so the J assignment may be wrong. The CDR3 covers 16 residues. Germline V gene sequence: CDR1 SEHNR, CDR2 FQNEAQ (reference sequence). CDR3 DNA: TGTGCCAGCAGCTTAGCCGGGACAGGGCGCCAAGAGACCCAGTTCTTC. As protein: CASSLAGTGRQETQFF.

The chain carries TRBV6-1 and TRBJ1-2, with D perhaps TRBD1 (6 bases). This CDR3 has 16 amino acids. Trimming stripped 1 base from V and 5 bases from J, with 17 bases between. Germline V lookup: CDR1 MNHNS, CDR2 SASEGT. In DNA, the CDR3 is TGTGCCAGCAGTGAAGGGGGGGCAGGGACACCATATGGCTACACCTTC. Its translation is CASSEGGAGTPYGYTF.

This clonotype was seen more than once but under ten times. CDR3 loop: CASSDRTSGLEQFF. The CDR3, as DNA: TGTGCCAGCAGCGACCGGACTAGCGGGCTTGAGCAGTTCTTC. V usage is TRBV11-3 and J usage is TRBJ2-1; 11 bases line up with TRBD2. This CDR3 comprises 14 residues. V shed 5 bases and J 9 bases; nucleotides not matched to a gene: 6. Germline CDR1 and CDR2: SGHNT and YENEEA.

In its sample, this clonotype was seen a few times. The chain recombines TRBV7-3 with TRBJ2-1, with a tentative D call TRBD1 (6 bases). The CDR3 covers 15 residues. Trimming cost V 4 bases and J 13 bases, with 23 bases left between them. Looked up from germline, CDR1 is SGHTA and CDR2 is FQGTGA. The CDR3 DNA reads as TGTGCCAGCAGCTGGTTAGGTCAACAGGGAGAGACCCAGTTCTTC. Translation: CASSWLGQQGETQFF. Full variable domain (outside the CDR3, taken from reference TRBV7-3 and TRBJ2-1): GAGVSQTPSNKVTEKGKYVELRCDPISGHTALYWYRQSLGQGPEFLIYFQGTGAADDSGLPNDRFFAVRPEGSVSTLKIQRTERGDSAVYLCASSWLGQQGETQFFGPGTRLTVL.

Ten or more counts support this clonotype. The rearrangement uses TRBV7-8 and TRBJ2-5, with D perhaps TRBD1 (5 bases). The germline V gene encodes CDR1 SGHVS and CDR2 FQNEAQ. CDR3 length: 12 amino acids. Trimming stripped 5 bases from V and 11 bases from J, with 15 bases between. This chain's CDR3 is CASSQSRVEQYF. DNA of the CDR3: TGTGCCAGCAGCCAGAGCAGGGTGGAGCAGTACTTC.

This clonotype came up many times. This sequence joins TRBV12-3 or TRBV12-4 and TRBJ2-1; 7 bases are a match to TRBD1. Trimming cost V 4 bases and J 0 bases; bases outside gene matches: 6. The CDR3 sequence is 16 residues long. In DNA form, the CDR3 reads TGTGCCAGCAGTTACCGACAGGGTGGCTCCTACAATGAGCAGTTCTTC. Amino acids: CASSYRQGGSYNEQFF.

This sequence joins TRBV11-2 and TRBJ2-5, with 11 bases aligning to TRBD2. V was pared by 5 bases and J by 4 bases, with 3 bases of the junction left unmatched. CDR1 is SGHAT and CDR2 is FQNNGV in the germline V gene. The CDR3 runs to 14 residues. The CDR3 protein is CASSPGTSGETQYF. The CDR3 coding sequence is TGTGCCAGCAGCCCAGGGACTAGCGGAGAGACCCAGTACTTC.

This clonotype was detected only a few times. The chain combines TRBV25-1 with TRBJ2-1, with D perhaps matching TRBD1 (6 bases). From germline, CDR1 is MGHDK and CDR2 SYGVNS. The V end was cut by 6 bases, the J end by 9 bases, with 12 bases between. The CDR3 runs 12 residues. DNA of the CDR3: TGTGCCAGCAGGACAGGTGGGGGTGAGCAGTTCTTC. Its translation: CASRTGGGEQFF.

There are a few counts of this clonotype. The chain links TRBV6-2 or TRBV6-3 to TRBJ1-5; 9 nucleotides match TRBD1. The CDR3 loop spans 15 amino acids. V shed 11 bases and J 1 base; nucleotides not matched to a gene: 9. Germline CDR1 MNHEY, CDR2 SVGEGT. The CDR3, as DNA: TGTGCCTCACCGAGGACAGGGGCGAGCAATCAGCCCCAGCATTTT. Translation: CASPRTGASNQPQHF.

The CDR3 protein is CASSYAGELFF. The CDR3 DNA reads TGTGCCAGCAGTTATGCCGGGGAGCTGTTTTTT. The V call is TRBV6-1, the J call TRBJ2-2; D is ambiguous. The germline CDR1 and CDR2 sequences are MNHNS and SASEGT. Trimming removed 5 bases at V and 6 bases at J, with 4 bases between. The CDR3 runs to 11 residues.

This clonotype has more than one count but fewer than ten. V gene TRBV27 combines with J gene TRBJ2-1, with 7 bases identical to TRBD2. V lost 7 bases and J lost 5; bases outside the gene matches: 17. There are 17 residues in the CDR3. The germline V gene has CDR1 MNHEY and CDR2 SMNVEV (reference sequence). The CDR3, as DNA: TGTGCCAGCAAGCCCCTGTGGGCTAGCGGATCAAACAATGAGCAGTTCTTC. Its translation: CASKPLWASGSNNEQFF.

This clonotype was recorded a few times. The chain combines TRBV12-3 or TRBV12-4 with TRBJ2-1, with D possibly matching TRBD2 (7 bases). The CDR3 runs to 13 residues. V was shortened by 5 bases and J by 13 bases, with 18 bases between the two germline ends. The CDR3 loop reads CASSRARGGTQFF. DNA for the CDR3: TGTGCCAGCAGTCGTGCAAGGGGGGGGACCCAGTTCTTC.

This chain joins TRBV7-6 and TRBJ2-1; 9 nucleotides agree with TRBD1. Judging by the DNA end, TRBJ2-7 fits better; the J call may be wrong. Germline loops: CDR1 SGHVS, CDR2 FNYEAQ. The CDR3 is 13 residues long. CDR3 residues: CASSHRGLYEQYF. CDR3 DNA: TGTGCCAGCAGCCACAGGGGGCTCTACGAGCAGTACTTC.

This clonotype was recorded many times. This chain uses TRBV7-2 with TRBJ2-5; no reliable D call. V shed 1 base and J shed 5 bases, with 17 bases lying between them. This CDR3 has 16 residues. Germline V gene lookup returns CDR1 SGHTA and CDR2 FQGNSA. CDR3 nucleotides: TGTGCCAGCAGCTTAGAGAGCGTAGTGGTCTGGGAGACCCAGTACTTC. Translation: CASSLESVVVWETQYF.

CDR3: CASSLGLELYNEQFF. CDR3 nucleotide sequence: TGTGCCAGCAGTTTAGGACTAGAGCTATACAATGAGCAGTTCTTC. The V gene is TRBV27, the J gene TRBJ2-1; TRBD2 matches at 7 bases. Losses at the gene ends were 2 bases for V and 4 bases for J; bases not matched to a gene: 5. This CDR3 region has 15 residues. Germline V gene lookup returns CDR1 MNHEY and CDR2 SMNVEV (reference sequence).

In nucleotides, the CDR3 is TGTGCCATCAGTGATCCCCCCGAGGGGGCCGCCTCTAGCGGGGCTAGCTTCACAGATACGCAGTATTTT. Translation: CAISDPPEGAASSGASFTDTQYF. This chain links TRBV10-3 with TRBJ2-3; TRBD2 matches 9 bases. This CDR3 has 23 residues. With 3 bases clipped from V and 2 bases from J, the junction kept 27 bases outside the gene matches. From germline, CDR1 is ENHRY and CDR2 SYGVKD.

The genes are TRBV28 and TRBJ2-4; the match to TRBD1 covers 7 bases. The ends lost 5 bases at V and 13 bases at J; junction bases unmatched: 20. CDR1 MDHEN and CDR2 SYDVKM come from the germline V gene. The length of the CDR3 is 16 residues. CDR3 in amino acids: CASSRIGTALYNEQYF. The CDR3 coding sequence is TGTGCCAGCAGTCGGATCGGGACAGCTCTCTACAATGAGCAGTACTTC.

By its share, this clonotype is medium-sized. CDR3 sequence reads: CASSPGGVDEQYF. In DNA, the CDR3 is TGTGCCAGCAGCCCGGGGGGGGTTGACGAGCAGTACTTC. The V gene is TRBV7-6, the J gene TRBJ2-7; 8 positions match TRBD2. The CDR3 length is 13 residues. Germline V gene lookup returns CDR1 SGHVS and CDR2 FNYEAQ. Unmatched junction bases numbered 5, after V lost 5 bases and J lost 5 bases.